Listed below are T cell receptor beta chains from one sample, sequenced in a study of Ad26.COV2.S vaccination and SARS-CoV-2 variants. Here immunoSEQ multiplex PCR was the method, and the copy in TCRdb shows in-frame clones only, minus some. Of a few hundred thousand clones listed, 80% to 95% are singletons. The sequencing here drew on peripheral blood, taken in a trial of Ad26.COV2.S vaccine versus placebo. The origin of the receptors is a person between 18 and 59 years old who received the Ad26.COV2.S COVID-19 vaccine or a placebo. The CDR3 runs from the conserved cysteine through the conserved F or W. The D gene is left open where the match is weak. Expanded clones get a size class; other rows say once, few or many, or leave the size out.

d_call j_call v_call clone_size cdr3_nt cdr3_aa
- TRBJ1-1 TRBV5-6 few TGTGCCAGCAGCATCCGAACGACAGGTATCACTGAAGCTTTCTTT CASSIRTTGITEAFF
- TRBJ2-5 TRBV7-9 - TGTGCCAGCAGCTCCGGGCCTCGGGGGATACAAGAGACCCAGTACTTC CASSSGPRGIQETQYF
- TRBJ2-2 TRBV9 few TGTGCCAGCAGCGTATCTCAGAGCACCGGGGAGCTGTTTTTT CASSVSQSTGELFF
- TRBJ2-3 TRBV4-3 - TGCGCCAGCAGCCAAGATACCCCCCTACTAGCAACGGGCTCAGATACGCAGTATTTT CASSQDTPLLATGSDTQYF
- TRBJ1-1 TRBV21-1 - TGTGCCAGCAGCAAAAAAACGCCCCTCAGGGGGCAAGACACTGAAGCTTTCTTT CASSKKTPLRGQDTEAFF
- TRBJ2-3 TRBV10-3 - TGTGCCATCAGTGCCGAGGCCGGAGATACGCAGTATTTT CAISAEAGDTQYF
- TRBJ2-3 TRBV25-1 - TGTGCCAGCAGTGAATATCGAATCGGAGGTAGCACAGATACGCAGTATTTT CASSEYRIGGSTDTQYF
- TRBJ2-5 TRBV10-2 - TGCGCCAGCAGTGAATTCGGAGTTGGGACCCAGTACTTC CASSEFGVGTQYF
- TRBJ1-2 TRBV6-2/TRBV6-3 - TGTGCCAGCAGTTACTCGAGCGGGGTCTTGGGCTACACCTTC CASSYSSGVLGYTF
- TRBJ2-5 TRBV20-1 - TGCAGTGCTGCCTGGTTGGCCCAGTACTTC CSAAWLAQYF
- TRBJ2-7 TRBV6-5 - TGTGCCAGCAAAGACTACGAGCAGTACTTC CASKDYEQYF
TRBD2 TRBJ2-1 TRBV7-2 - TGTGCCAGCAGCATGTGGTTGGCGGGAGGGGGGAGCAATGAGCAGTTCTTC CASSMWLAGGGSNEQFF
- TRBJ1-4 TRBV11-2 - TGTGCCAGCAGCTTGTTTAACCCAGGGAATGAAAAACTGTTTTTT CASSLFNPGNEKLFF
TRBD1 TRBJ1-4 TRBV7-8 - TGTGCCAGCAGCTTACTGTCGGGACAGACTGAAAAACTGTTTTTT CASSLLSGQTEKLFF
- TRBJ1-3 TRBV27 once TGTGCCAGCAGCCCGACCAGGAACCTAGCTGGAAACACCATATATTTT CASSPTRNLAGNTIYF
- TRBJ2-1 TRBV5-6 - TGTGCCAGCAGCTTGGAGAACTACAATGAGCAGTTCTTC CASSLENYNEQFF
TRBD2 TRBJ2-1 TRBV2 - TGTGCCAGCAGTGAAGCGCTGAGCGGGAGAATCGTCGGGTCCTACAATGAGCAGTTCTTC CASSEALSGRIVGSYNEQFF
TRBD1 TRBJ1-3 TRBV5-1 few TGCGCCAGCAGCTCGACAGGGGCGGTCGTTGGAAACACCATATATTTT CASSSTGAVVGNTIYF